This T cell receptor (beta chain) was retrieved from a study of OX40 agonist ivuxolimab in advanced cancers. Study-level information: Patients received ivuxolimab, an agonistic anti-OX40 (CD134) antibody. Findings of the study overall: CD8+ T cells were the subset that, on average, had more expanded clones than CD4+. Partial responders at 0.1-3.0 mg/kg had among the lowest clonal expansion. No antigen was identified for the clonally expanded peripheral T cells.

Regarding this clone: What it binds is unknown.

Trimming took 5 bases from V and 2 from J, leaving 7 bases between them. CDR3 length: 13 residues. Germline CDR1 and CDR2: MNHEY and SVGAGI. The assay was immunoSEQ multiplex PCR, and TCRdb's table has in-frame clones only and misses some. Here the sample spans tens of thousands of clones, 65% to 90% being singletons. This TCR was recovered from an adult with an advanced solid tumor such as melanoma, head and neck, liver or kidney cancer. The rearrangement links TRBV6-5 to TRBJ1-3; D is ambiguous. Sequencing used CD4+ or CD8+ T cells sorted from blood, obtained in a trial of the OX40 agonist ivuxolimab. The CDR3 loop is CASSESAGNTIYF. DNA for the CDR3: TGTGCCAGCAGTGAATCAGCTGGAAACACCATATATTTT.